This T cell receptor (beta chain) was documented in a study of blood T cell repertoires in COVID-19. Study-wide background: Samples of COVID-19 (acute and convalescent) were obtained from the United States, Italy and Spain. The analysed material was cDNA or gDNA that came from T cells, B-cell-depleted T cells, or PBMCs.

About this clone itself: An end of the junction does not agree with germline; a read error may underlie this.

The table came from immunoSEQ multiplex PCR; TCRdb's copy has only in-frame clones and leaves some out. The sample consists of about 190,000 clones, about three quarters of them appearing once. Sequences were obtained from peripheral blood. The clonotype originates from a woman over 75 with active or convalescent COVID-19.

The CDR3 nucleotides are TGCGCCAGCAGTCAAGATAGGGGGTGGTATGGCTACACCTTC. Translating it yields CASSQDRGWYGYTF. The V and J genes are TRBV4-3 and TRBJ1-2; D is perhaps TRBD1 (6 bases). CDR1 LGHNA and CDR2 YSLEER come from the germline V gene. This CDR3 has 14 amino acids.